The clone carrying this T cell receptor (beta chain) was recorded many times. Its target is not known. Per the germline V gene, CDR1 is LNHDA and CDR2 is SQIVND (reference sequence). CDR3 length: 13 residues. V lost 6 bases, J lost 6 bases, and 5 bases stayed unmatched. Donors contributed one heparinised blood draw apiece, averaging around 120 mL. The entry originates in a study of beta chain features in type 1 diabetes. Whole-study results and caveats: cDNA sequencing could over-represent cells with high TCR expression.

The study reverse transcribed the entire isolated RNA, so it sequenced expressed TCRB transcripts. TCRdb keeps only in-frame clones here, not all; method: immunoSEQ multiplex PCR. Of about 140,000 clones in the sample, approximately 9.8% were seen once. Sample: central memory CD4+ T cells from blood. J is TRBJ2-1 and V is TRBV19, with TRBD1 matching over 7 bases. The TCR originated in a woman between 40 and 50 years old in good health. CDR3 DNA sequence: TGTGCCAGTAGCTCCGGGACAGTCAATGAGCAGTTCTTC. Translating gives CASSSGTVNEQFF.